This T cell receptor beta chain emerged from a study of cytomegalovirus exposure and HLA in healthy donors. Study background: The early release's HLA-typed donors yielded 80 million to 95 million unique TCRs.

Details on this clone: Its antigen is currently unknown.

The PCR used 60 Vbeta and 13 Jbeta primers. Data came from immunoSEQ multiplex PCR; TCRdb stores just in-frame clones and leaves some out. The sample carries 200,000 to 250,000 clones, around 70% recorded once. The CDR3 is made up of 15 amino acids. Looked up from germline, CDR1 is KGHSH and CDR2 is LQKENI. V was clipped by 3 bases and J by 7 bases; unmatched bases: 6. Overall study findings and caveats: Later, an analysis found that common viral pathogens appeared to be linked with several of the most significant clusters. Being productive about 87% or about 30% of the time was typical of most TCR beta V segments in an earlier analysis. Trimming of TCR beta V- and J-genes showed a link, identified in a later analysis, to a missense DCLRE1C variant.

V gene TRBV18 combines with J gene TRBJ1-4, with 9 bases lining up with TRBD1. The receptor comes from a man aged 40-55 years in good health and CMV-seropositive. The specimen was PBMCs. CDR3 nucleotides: TGTGCCAGCTCACCCGGACAGGGGTCGTCTGAAAAACTGTTTTTT. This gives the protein CASSPGQGSSEKLFF.